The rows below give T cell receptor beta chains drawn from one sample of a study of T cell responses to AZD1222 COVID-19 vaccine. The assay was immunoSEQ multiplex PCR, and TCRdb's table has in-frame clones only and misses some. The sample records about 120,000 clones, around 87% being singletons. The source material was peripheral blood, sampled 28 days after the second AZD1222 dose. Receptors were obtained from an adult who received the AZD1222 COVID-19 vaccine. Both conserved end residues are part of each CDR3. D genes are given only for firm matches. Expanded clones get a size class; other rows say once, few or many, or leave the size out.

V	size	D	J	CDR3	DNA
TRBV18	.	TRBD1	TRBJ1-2	CASSPTGPGQGGYGYTF	TGTGCCAGCTCACCAACCGGCCCGGGACAGGGAGGTTATGGCTACACCTTC
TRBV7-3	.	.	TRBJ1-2	CASSLSQNYGYTF	TGTGCCAGCAGCCTTAGCCAAAACTATGGCTACACCTTC
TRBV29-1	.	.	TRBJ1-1	CSVVLRGANTEAFF	TGCAGCGTGGTGCTTCGAGGAGCGAACACTGAAGCTTTCTTT
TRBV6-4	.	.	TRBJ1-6	CASSEDSKSPLHF	TGTGCCAGCAGTGAAGATTCTAAATCACCCCTCCACTTT
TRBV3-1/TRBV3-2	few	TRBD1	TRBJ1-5	CASSLGQGGQPQHF	TGTGCCAGCAGCCTCGGACAGGGAGGACAGCCCCAGCATTTT
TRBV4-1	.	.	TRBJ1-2	CASSPTEKTNYGYTF	TGCGCCAGCAGCCCGACAGAGAAAACTAACTATGGCTACACCTTC
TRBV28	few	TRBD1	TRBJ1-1	CASSPQGGVNTEAFF	TGTGCCAGCAGTCCCCAGGGGGGTGTGAACACTGAAGCTTTCTTT
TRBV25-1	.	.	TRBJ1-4	CASSEVGRGNEKLFF	TGTGCCAGCAGTGAAGTTGGCAGGGGTAATGAAAAACTGTTTTTT
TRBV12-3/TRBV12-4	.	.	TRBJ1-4	CASRGEKLFF	TGTGCCAGCAGGGGTGAAAAACTGTTTTTT
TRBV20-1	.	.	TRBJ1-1	CSARVWSEAFF	TGCAGTGCTAGAGTTTGGTCTGAAGCTTTCTTT
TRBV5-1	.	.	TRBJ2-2	CASSLFAGLRTGELFF	TGCGCCAGCAGCTTGTTCGCGGGGTTAAGGACCGGGGAGCTGTTTTTT
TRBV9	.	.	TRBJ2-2	CASSVGLMSTSGFLTGELFF	TGTGCCAGCAGCGTAGGATTAATGAGCACTTCAGGTTTCCTTACCGGGGAGCTGTTTTTT
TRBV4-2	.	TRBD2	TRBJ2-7	CASSQVFGGATSYEQYF	TGTGCCAGCAGCCAAGTTTTCGGGGGGGCTACTAGTTACGAGCAGTACTTC
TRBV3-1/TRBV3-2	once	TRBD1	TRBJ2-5	CASSPRDSKETQYF	TGTGCCAGCAGTCCCCGGGACAGTAAAGAGACCCAGTACTTC
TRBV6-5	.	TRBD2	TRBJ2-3	CASSYLAGGPQYF	TGTGCCAGCAGTTACTTAGCGGGGGGCCCCCAGTATTTT
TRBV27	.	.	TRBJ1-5	CASSLGPNQPQHF	TGTGCCAGCAGTTTAGGACCTAATCAGCCCCAGCATTTT
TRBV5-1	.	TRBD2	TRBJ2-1	CASSAGGLAGYNEQFF	TGCGCCAGCAGCGCGGGTGGACTAGCGGGATACAATGAGCAGTTCTTC
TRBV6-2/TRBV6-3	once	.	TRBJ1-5	CASSRPSNQPQHF	TGTGCCAGCAGTCGACCGAGCAATCAGCCCCAGCATTTT
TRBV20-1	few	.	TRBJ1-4	CSASPGADGFF	TGCAGTGCTAGCCCGGGGGCGGACGGATTTTTT
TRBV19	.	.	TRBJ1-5	CASSLQGAGANQPQHF	TGTGCCAGTAGTCTCCAGGGTGCGGGGGCGAATCAGCCCCAGCATTTT
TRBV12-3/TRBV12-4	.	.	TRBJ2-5	CASSYGQGQYF	TGTGCCAGCAGTTACGGCCAGGGCCAGTACTTC
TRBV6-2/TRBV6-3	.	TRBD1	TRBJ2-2	CASSITGVPTGELFF	TGTGCCAGCAGCATCACAGGGGTCCCTACCGGGGAGCTGTTTTTT
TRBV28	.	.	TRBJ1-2	CASRQDPSGYTF	TGTGCCAGCCGTCAGGACCCCTCTGGCTACACCTTC
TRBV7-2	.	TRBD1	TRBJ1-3	CASTERTGSGNTIYF	TGTGCCAGCACCGAAAGGACAGGCTCTGGAAACACCATATATTTT
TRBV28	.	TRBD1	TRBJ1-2	CASSLSGGGGYTF	TGTGCCAGCAGCCTGTCAGGGGGCGGGGGCTACACCTTC
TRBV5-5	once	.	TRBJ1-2	CASSLDWGSVGYTF	TGTGCCAGCAGCTTGGATTGGGGTAGCGTTGGCTACACCTTC
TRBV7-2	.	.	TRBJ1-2	CASSLAAQGTGNYGYTF	TGTGCCAGCAGCTTAGCGGCCCAAGGGACGGGAAACTATGGCTACACCTTC
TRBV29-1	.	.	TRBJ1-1	CSVGADGTEAFF	TGCAGCGTTGGGGCGGACGGGACTGAAGCTTTCTTT
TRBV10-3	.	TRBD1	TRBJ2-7	CATTGQGDLYEQYF	TGTGCCACAACTGGACAGGGAGATCTCTACGAGCAGTACTTC
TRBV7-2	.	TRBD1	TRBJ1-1	CASSRRQGRTEAFF	TGTGCCAGCAGCCGCAGACAGGGGAGGACTGAAGCTTTCTTT
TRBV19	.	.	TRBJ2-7	CASSLGVNEQYF	TGTGCCAGTAGCCTAGGGGTTAACGAGCAGTACTTC
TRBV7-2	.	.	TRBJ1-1	CASSLALGGVGEAFF	TGTGCCAGCAGCTTAGCGCTAGGGGGTGTTGGTGAAGCTTTCTTT
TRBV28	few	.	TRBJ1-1	CASSLRQVMEAFF	TGTGCCAGCAGTCTAAGACAGGTCATGGAAGCTTTCTTT
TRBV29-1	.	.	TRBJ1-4	CSVAGDPLGEKLFF	TGCAGCGTAGCGGGGGACCCCTTGGGTGAAAAACTGTTTTTT
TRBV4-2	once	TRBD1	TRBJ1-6	CASREGQGDNSPLHF	TGTGCCAGCAGAGAAGGACAGGGAGATAATTCACCCCTCCACTTT
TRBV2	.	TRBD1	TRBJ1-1	CASKAQGATEAFF	TGTGCCAGCAAAGCCCAGGGGGCGACTGAAGCTTTCTTT
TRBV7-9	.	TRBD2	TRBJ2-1	CASSLGTSGGGNEQFF	TGTGCCAGCAGCTTAGGGACTAGCGGGGGTGGCAATGAGCAGTTCTTC
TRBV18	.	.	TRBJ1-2	CASSPRGANYGYTF	TGTGCCAGCTCACCACGGGGGGCCAACTATGGCTACACCTTC
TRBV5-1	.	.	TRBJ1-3	CASSPLGGPSSGNTIYF	TGCGCCAGCAGCCCTCTGGGGGGCCCCAGCTCTGGAAACACCATATATTTT
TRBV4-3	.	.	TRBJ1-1	CASSQDLGRGGSSEAFF	TGCGCCAGCAGCCAAGATTTGGGCAGGGGAGGGAGTTCTGAAGCTTTCTTT
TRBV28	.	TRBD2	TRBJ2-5	CASSFQRGGRETQYF	TGTGCCAGCAGTTTTCAGCGGGGGGGCCGAGAGACCCAGTACTTC
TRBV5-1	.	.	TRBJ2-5	CASSSNSQETQYF	TGCGCCAGCAGCTCGAACAGCCAAGAGACCCAGTACTTC
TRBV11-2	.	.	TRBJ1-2	CASSLGQVLNYGYTF	TGTGCCAGCAGCTTAGGACAGGTACTAAACTATGGCTACACCTTC
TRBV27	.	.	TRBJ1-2	CASSLSIFDSRVSGYTF	TGTGCCAGCAGTTTATCGATTTTTGATTCCAGGGTGTCTGGCTACACCTTC